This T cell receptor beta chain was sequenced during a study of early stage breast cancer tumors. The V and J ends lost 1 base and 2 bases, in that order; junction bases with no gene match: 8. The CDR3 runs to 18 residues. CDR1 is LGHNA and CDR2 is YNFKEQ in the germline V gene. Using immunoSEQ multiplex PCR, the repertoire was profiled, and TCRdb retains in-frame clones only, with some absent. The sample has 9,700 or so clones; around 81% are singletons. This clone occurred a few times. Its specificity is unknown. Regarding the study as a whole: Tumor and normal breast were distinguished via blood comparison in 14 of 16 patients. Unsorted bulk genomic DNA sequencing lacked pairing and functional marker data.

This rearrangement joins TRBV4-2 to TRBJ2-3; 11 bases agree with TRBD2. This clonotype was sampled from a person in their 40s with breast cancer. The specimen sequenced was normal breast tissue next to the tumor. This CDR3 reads CASSQALAGGPDTDTQYF. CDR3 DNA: TGTGCCAGCAGCCAAGCTTTAGCGGGAGGGCCAGACACAGATACGCAGTATTTT.